Reported below is one T cell receptor beta chain. TCRdb's copy holds only in-frame clones and misses some; the assay was immunoSEQ multiplex PCR. In the table there are about 430,000 clones, approximately 88% of which are singletons. This specimen belongs to a study of blood T cell repertoires in COVID-19. The origin of this receptor is a woman younger than 45 with acute COVID-19. Sequencing input: PBMCs or T cells enriched from blood (not recorded which).

CDR3 bases: TGTGCCAGCAGTAAGGGACTAGCGGGGGCTGGAGATACGCAGTATTTT. It encodes CASSKGLAGAGDTQYF. The chain carries TRBV2 and TRBJ2-3, with 14 bases lining up with TRBD2. This CDR3 comprises 16 residues. The germline V gene encodes CDR1 SNHLY and CDR2 FYNNEI. Trimming removed 5 bases from V and 5 bases from J; junction bases left unmatched: 6.